This T cell receptor beta chain derives from a study of cytomegalovirus exposure and HLA in healthy donors. Across the whole study: There were under 130 million unique TCR beta sequences, drawn from about 179 million T cells, in an earlier analysis. Findings and limits, study-wide: Association of a missense DCLRE1C variant with TCR beta V- and J-gene trimming was reported in a later analysis. Analyzed later, most CMV-associated TCR beta chains appeared HLA-restricted. Sequencing depth roughly uniform across donors was assumed in presence/absence analyses.

Germline loops: CDR1 SQVTM, CDR2 ANQGSEA. This CDR3 is 14 amino acids long. The trim removed 4 bases at V and 4 bases at J, leaving 9 bases unmatched. PCR was performed using 60 Vbeta and 13 Jbeta primers. Only in-frame clones appear in the TCRdb table, and some are missing; sequencing was by immunoSEQ multiplex PCR. The table includes approximately 70,000 clones, roughly 67% detected once. This clone was seen only a few times. Its antigen is unknown. The clonotype originates from a man aged 35-49 years in good health and CMV-seropositive. The chain carries TRBV29-1 and TRBJ1-2, with 7 nucleotides matching TRBD1. The sample taken for sequencing was PBMCs. This chain's CDR3 is CSVAKGASSYGYTF. CDR3 nucleotide sequence: TGCAGCGTTGCAAAGGGGGCGAGTAGCTATGGCTACACCTTC.